Listed below are T cell receptor beta chains from one sample, sequenced in a study of metastatic and nonmetastatic thyroid tumors. TCRdb reanalyzed the PCR reads via MiXCR. The table has tens of thousands of clones, under 25% seen once; the top ten hold over 55%. Sequenced material: blood. The receptor set was obtained from a male donor with papillary thyroid cancer or a benign thyroid nodule (not recorded which). Some clones in this sample may be carry-over from other donors' samples. Each CDR3 is given with its conserved first and last residue. D genes are given only for firm matches. Size tells how often a clone was seen (once, few, many) or the class of an expanded clone, and some rows leave it out.

v_gene	d_gene	j_gene	abundance	CDR3nt	CDR3aa
TRBV20-1	NA	TRBJ1-6	many	TGCAGTCCCGAACCCGTGCCCAGAACCAATTCACCCCTCCACTTT	CSPEPVPRTNSPLHF
TRBV20-1	TRBD2	TRBJ2-7	many	TGCAGTGCTAGACAAGGGACTAGCGGGTTCTACGAGCAGTACTTC	CSARQGTSGFYEQYF
TRBV18	NA	TRBJ1-2	many	TGTGCCAGCTCACCTCTGGAAACTACTAACTATGGCTACACCTTC	CASSPLETTNYGYTF
TRBV2	NA	TRBJ2-5	many	TGTGCCAGCAGCCCCTTTGAGACCCAGTACTTC	CASSPFETQYF
TRBV6-5	TRBD2	TRBJ2-7	few	TGTGCCAGCAGTTACGAGGGAGCGGGAGGACACGAGCAGTACTTC	CASSYEGAGGHEQYF
TRBV5-1	NA	TRBJ1-1	few	TGCGCCAGCAGCTTGCTCACTAAGAACACTGAAGCTTTCTTT	CASSLLTKNTEAFF
TRBV5-1	NA	TRBJ1-1	many	TGCGCCAGCAGCTTGGTGGTGAACACTGAAGCTTTCTTT	CASSLVVNTEAFF
TRBV6-1	TRBD1	TRBJ2-7	few	TGTGCCAGCAGGCGACAGGGGGCTCCGGAGGAGCAGTACTTC	CASRRQGAPEEQYF
TRBV27	TRBD1	TRBJ1-5	many	TGTGCCAGCAAATCGAACAGGGGTATCAATCAGCCCCAGCATTTT	CASKSNRGINQPQHF
TRBV20-1	NA	TRBJ1-3	many	TGCAGTGCTAGGGTAGAATCTGGAAACACCATATATTTT	CSARVESGNTIYF
TRBV4-1	TRBD1	TRBJ1-5	many	TGCGCCAGCAGCCCAGGACAGGGGGAGACGGGAAATCAGCCCCAGCATTTT	CASSPGQGETGNQPQHF
TRBV18	NA	TRBJ2-5	many	TGTGCCAGCTCCCTAAGGCAGGGAGACCAAGAGACCCAGTACTTC	CASSLRQGDQETQYF
TRBV6-1	TRBD2	TRBJ2-7	medium-sized	TGTGCCAGCAGTCCCAGACTAGCGGGCCGCTACGAGCAGTACTTC	CASSPRLAGRYEQYF
TRBV19	TRBD1	TRBJ2-7	NA	TGTGCCAGTAGTAGAGGGACAGGGTTTTCGTACGAGCAGTACTTC	CASSRGTGFSYEQYF
TRBV20-1	NA	TRBJ2-1	many	TGCAGTGCTAGAGTACGGGGTGTTGTTGAGCAGTTCTTC	CSARVRGVVEQFF
TRBV9	NA	TRBJ2-5	many	TGTGCCAGCAGCGTAGATACGGCCCAAGAGACCCAGTACTTC	CASSVDTAQETQYF
TRBV11-2	TRBD1	TRBJ2-3	once	TGTGCCAGCAGCTTCGGACAGGGACTTCGCACAGATACGCAGTATTTT	CASSFGQGLRTDTQYF
TRBV5-1	NA	TRBJ1-6	NA	TGCGCCAGCAGCTTGTCGGCGGGGAGCAATTCACCCCTCCACTTT	CASSLSAGSNSPLHF
TRBV12-3/TRBV12-4	TRBD2	TRBJ2-3	few	TGTGCCAGCACCCAGACTAGCGGGGGTACAGATACGCAGTATTTT	CASTQTSGGTDTQYF
TRBV4-1	NA	TRBJ2-5	NA	TGCGCCAGCAGCTCCCAGACACCAAAAGAGACCCAGTACTTC	CASSSQTPKETQYF
TRBV6-1	NA	TRBJ2-6	few	TGTGCCAGCAGTGATGGGACAATTCACTCTGGGGCCAACGTCCTGACTTTC	CASSDGTIHSGANVLTF
TRBV6-1	NA	TRBJ1-1	few	TGTGCCAGCCTACCGGCGCGGAGGCTAACTGAAGCTTTCTTT	CASLPARRLTEAFF
TRBV6-1	NA	TRBJ1-1	many	TGTGCCAGCAGAGGCACTCGGGCGATGAACACTGAAGCTTTCTTT	CASRGTRAMNTEAFF
TRBV5-1	NA	TRBJ1-5	once	TGCGCCAGCAGCCCACAGGGAAGGAATCAGCCCCAGCATTTT	CASSPQGRNQPQHF
TRBV7-3	NA	TRBJ2-1	NA	TGTGCCAGCAGCCCCCAGGGGGGAGTAGCCAATGAGCAGTTCTTC	CASSPQGGVANEQFF
TRBV6-5	NA	TRBJ2-7	many	TGTGCCAGCAGTTACTCGGCGGGCCGTAGCTCCTACGAGCAGTACTTC	CASSYSAGRSSYEQYF
TRBV3-1	NA	TRBJ1-6	NA	TGTGCCAGCAGCCAAGAATATTCACCCCTCCACTTT	CASSQEYSPLHF
TRBV4-1	NA	TRBJ2-3	many	TGCGCCAGCAGCCCGACTCTAGGGACAACTCAAACAGATACGCAGTATTTT	CASSPTLGTTQTDTQYF
TRBV10-3	TRBD1	TRBJ2-7	many	TGTGCCATCAGGTCAGACAGGGCCTACGAGCAGTACTTC	CAIRSDRAYEQYF
TRBV6-1	NA	TRBJ2-7	many	TGTGCCAGCAGTGAGCAGGGGCCCGACAACGAGCAGTACTTC	CASSEQGPDNEQYF
TRBV6-4	NA	TRBJ2-1	many	TGTGCCAGCAGTGACTCCCCAGGGGGGTACAATGAGCAGTTCTTC	CASSDSPGGYNEQFF
TRBV24-1	TRBD1	TRBJ2-1	few	TGTGCCACCAGCGATTTCGGGCAGGGGGATGATGGGCAGTTCTTC	CATSDFGQGDDGQFF
TRBV24-1	NA	TRBJ2-2	many	TGTGCCACCAGTGATATTGACGCCGGGGAGCTGTTTTTT	CATSDIDAGELFF
TRBV10-3	NA	TRBJ1-5	many	TGTGCCACCTCGGGGAGAAGTGAGAATCAGCCCCAGCATTTT	CATSGRSENQPQHF
TRBV18	NA	TRBJ1-2	NA	TGTGCCAGCTCACCGCGCGGGGGACCGAACTATGGCTACACCTTC	CASSPRGGPNYGYTF
TRBV28	TRBD2	TRBJ2-1	many	TGTGCCAGCAGTCCTTTTAGGGGGGCTACTAGCGGGGGGAATGAGCAGTTCTTC	CASSPFRGATSGGNEQFF
TRBV27	NA	TRBJ2-7	NA	TGTGCCAGCAGTTTAACATCCTCCTACGAGCAGTACTTC	CASSLTSSYEQYF
TRBV20-1	NA	TRBJ2-5	NA	TGCAGTGCTAGAGACCAGCACCAAGAGACCCAGTACTTC	CSARDQHQETQYF
TRBV5-6	NA	TRBJ2-5	NA	TGTGCCAGCAGCCGGGTAGCGGATCAAACAGAGACCCAGTACTTC	CASSRVADQTETQYF
TRBV6-1	NA	TRBJ2-7	NA	TGTGCCAGCACCACCTTGGTGGGGGACAACTACGAGCAGTACTTC	CASTTLVGDNYEQYF
TRBV2	NA	TRBJ2-1	many	TGTGCCAGCAGGGCTAGGACTTCGCACGTAATAGATGAGCAGTTCTTC	CASRARTSHVIDEQFF
TRBV6-1	NA	TRBJ1-1	many	TGTGCCAGCAACATCCGCCCTTACACTGAAGCTTTCTTT	CASNIRPYTEAFF
TRBV7-2	TRBD2	TRBJ2-3	many	TGTGCCAGCAGCTTAACCCTACTAGCGGGAATTAGGGATACGCAGTATTTT	CASSLTLLAGIRDTQYF
TRBV11-3	NA	TRBJ2-4	NA	TGTGCCAGCAGCTTTTGGCCGGGCCGGTCAGCCAAAAACATTCAGTACTTC	CASSFWPGRSAKNIQYF
TRBV28	NA	TRBJ2-7	many	TGTGCCAGCAGTTTATGGGACAACCTCTACGAGCAGTACTTC	CASSLWDNLYEQYF
TRBV6-1	NA	TRBJ1-5	many	TGTGCCAGCAGTGAGGTGGATGGTAGCAATCAGCCCCAGCATTTT	CASSEVDGSNQPQHF
TRBV20-1	NA	TRBJ1-3	many	TGCAGTGCTAGAGGACAGGCCGCAATGGTCTCTGGAAACACCATATATTTT	CSARGQAAMVSGNTIYF
TRBV6-2/TRBV6-3	NA	TRBJ2-7	NA	TGTGCCATCAAGATCGCGGGACCCGTCTACGAGCAGTACTTC	CAIKIAGPVYEQYF
TRBV6-1	TRBD1	TRBJ1-1	NA	TGTGCCAGCACCGCAAGGACAGGGGGTCGTGAAGCTTTCTTT	CASTARTGGREAFF
TRBV10-3	NA	TRBJ2-7	many	TGTGCCACCGCAAGGTCCGGATACGAGCAGTACTTC	CATARSGYEQYF
TRBV7-3	NA	TRBJ1-1	NA	TGTGCCAGCAGCTTAATTCCGGGGAACACTGAAGCTTTCTTT	CASSLIPGNTEAFF
TRBV9	NA	TRBJ1-3	many	TGTGCCAGCAGCGTAGGCACCAGCTCTGGAAACACCATATATTTT	CASSVGTSSGNTIYF
TRBV18	NA	TRBJ1-1	NA	TGTGCCAGCTCAGCAGGGGAGGTCACTGAAGCTTTCTTT	CASSAGEVTEAFF
TRBV28	NA	TRBJ2-7	once	TGTGCCAGCAGTTCGTATCAAACGACAACCTACGAGCAGTACTTC	CASSSYQTTTYEQYF